This is a list of T cell receptor beta chains from one sample in a study of T cell responses to AZD1222 COVID-19 vaccine. Generated by immunoSEQ multiplex PCR, the TCRdb table keeps only in-frame clones and is missing some. The sample lists about 110,000 clones, roughly 88% occurring once. The specimen was peripheral blood, collected 28 days after the second AZD1222 dose. The receptors come from an adult who received the AZD1222 COVID-19 vaccine. CDR3s include the opening cysteine and the closing phenylalanine or tryptophan. The D gene is left open where the match is weak.

TRBV5-4	NA	CASSPSGWETQYF
TRBV7-2	TRBD1	CASSLVGQEGVKNIQYF
TRBV7-9	TRBD2	CASSLAGKASGGNEQFF
TRBV11-2	TRBD1	CASSQQGAGGYTF
TRBV5-1	NA	CASSLAAGDYGYTF
TRBV27	NA	CASSLSRASYEQYF
TRBV9	NA	CASSVGQSGISYEQYF
TRBV5-4	NA	CASSLSLEGSPLHF
TRBV27	NA	CASSLRWTDTQYF
TRBV5-6	NA	CASSSVPNLYEQYF
TRBV24-1	TRBD2	CATRGVGYSDTQYF
TRBV9	TRBD2	CASSGGAGGVETQYF
TRBV3-1/TRBV3-2	TRBD1	CASSQRTGRVYSNQPQHF
TRBV7-3	NA	CASSPSGSRTDTQYF
TRBV7-7	NA	CASSLGSGSGTSSYNEQFF
TRBV11-1	NA	CASSSGPGWTEAFF
TRBV14	TRBD2	CASKGLAGQETQYF
TRBV7-9	NA	CASSPLRRLDEQFF
TRBV6-7	NA	CASTRNPWGLYGYTF
TRBV18	NA	CASSPTDGNTEAFF
TRBV4-1	NA	CASSQALGGYEQYF
TRBV4-1	TRBD1	CASSQEGTGFYEQYF
TRBV7-9	NA	CASSPQGNENTIYF
TRBV18	NA	CASSSGSGNEQFF
TRBV19	NA	CASTRVATSNQPQHF
TRBV20-1	NA	CSAGRGEKLFF
TRBV11-3	NA	CASGLSSENEQFF
TRBV7-2	TRBD2	CASSLQLAESTDTQYF
TRBV6-2/TRBV6-3	NA	CASSYSSGDQPQHF
TRBV7-9	NA	CASSHRGRYSGNTIYF
TRBV9	TRBD2	CASSVGWTSGSQETQYF
TRBV7-9	NA	CASSLGQLSGNTIYF
TRBV18	NA	CASSGGGALANEQFF
TRBV14	TRBD1	CASSPLMGQGREKLFF
TRBV9	NA	CASSVGSGHTEAFF
TRBV7-3	NA	CASSLIGYTGELFF
TRBV7-2	TRBD1	CASSHYTDREGGYTF
TRBV27	NA	CASGLGSNQPQHF
TRBV20-1	TRBD1	CSASSLDRGAFF
TRBV19	NA	CASSIEGNYGYTF
TRBV7-2	TRBD1	CASSTGDRGLGTQYF
TRBV18	TRBD1	CASSPYRTGGTIEAFF
TRBV16	TRBD1	CASSFFGQGVYEQYF
TRBV11-1	NA	CASSLQGDYYQETQYF
TRBV30	NA	CAWAGTGNTIYF
TRBV23-1	NA	CASSQWMRGNTIYF
TRBV19	NA	CASTFAANEKLFF
TRBV2	TRBD1	CATRDRRYGYTF
TRBV6-2/TRBV6-3	TRBD1	CASSYMVQAGGSPLHF
TRBV18	NA	CASSPPAEGRNEQYF
TRBV6-5	NA	CASMAPGPEAFF